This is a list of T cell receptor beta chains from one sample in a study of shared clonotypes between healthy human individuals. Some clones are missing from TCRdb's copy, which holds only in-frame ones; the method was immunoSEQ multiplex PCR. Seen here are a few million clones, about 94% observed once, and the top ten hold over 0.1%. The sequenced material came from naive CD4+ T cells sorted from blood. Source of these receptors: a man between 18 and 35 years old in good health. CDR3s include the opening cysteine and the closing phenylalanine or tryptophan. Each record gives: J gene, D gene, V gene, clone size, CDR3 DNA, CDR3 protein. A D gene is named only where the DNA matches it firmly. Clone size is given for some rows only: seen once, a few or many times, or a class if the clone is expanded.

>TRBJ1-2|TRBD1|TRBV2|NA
TGTGCCAGCAGTGAAGCGTCTCCTACCGGGACAGCCAACTATGGCTACACCTTC
CASSEASPTGTANYGYTF
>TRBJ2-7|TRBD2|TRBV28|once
TGTGCCAGCAGTTCCCCCGGGAGGCCGAGCTACGAGCAGTACTTC
CASSSPGRPSYEQYF
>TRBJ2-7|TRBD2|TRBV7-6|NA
TGTGCCAGCAGCCCCAATAGCGGGGGCGGTTACGAGCAGTACTTC
CASSPNSGGGYEQYF
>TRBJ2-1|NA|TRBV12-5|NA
TGTGCTAGTGGGCCTGGCTACCCCGGGGATGAGCAGTTCTTC
CASGPGYPGDEQFF
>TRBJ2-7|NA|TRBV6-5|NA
TGTGCCAGCAGCAATCAGGGGATGGGCTCCTACGAGCAGTACTTC
CASSNQGMGSYEQYF
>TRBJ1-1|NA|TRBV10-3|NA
TGTGCCATCAGTGAGTCCCCGGGGAGCAATACTGAAGCTTTCTTT
CAISESPGSNTEAFF
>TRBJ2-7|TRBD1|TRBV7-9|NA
TGTGCCACCCGACCGCCCTTGACAGGGAAAGACTACGAGCAGTACTTC
CATRPPLTGKDYEQYF
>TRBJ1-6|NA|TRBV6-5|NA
TGTGCCAGCAGCCGTCAGGGACCAGGCGATTCACCCCTCCACTTT
CASSRQGPGDSPLHF
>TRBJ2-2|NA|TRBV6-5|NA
TGTGCCAGCAGTTGGTTCACCGGGGAGCTGTTTTTT
CASSWFTGELFF
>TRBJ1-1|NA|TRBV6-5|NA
TGTGCCAGTAAATACGCGGGCGCGGGTACTGAAGCTTTCTTT
CASKYAGAGTEAFF
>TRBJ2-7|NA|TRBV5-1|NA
TGCGCCAGCAGCTTGCGGGCCCAACTAACTTACGAGCAGTACTTC
CASSLRAQLTYEQYF
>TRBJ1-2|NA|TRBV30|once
TGTGCCTGGGGCGGGGTAAAGAGTAACTATGGCTACACCTTC
CAWGGVKSNYGYTF
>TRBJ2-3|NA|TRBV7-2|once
TGTGCCAGCAGCTTAGGGACCAAAGGGACAGATACGCAGTATTTT
CASSLGTKGTDTQYF
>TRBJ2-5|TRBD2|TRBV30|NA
TGTGCCTGGAGTTTCGGGACTAGCGGGAGTTCAGAGACCCAGTACTTC
CAWSFGTSGSSETQYF
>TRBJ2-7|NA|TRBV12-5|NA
TGTGCTAGTGGTTTAAGCACAGGCCCCTACGAGCAGTACTTC
CASGLSTGPYEQYF
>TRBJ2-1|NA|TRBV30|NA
TGTGCCTGGAGCGCGAAGTACAATGAGCAGTTCTTC
CAWSAKYNEQFF
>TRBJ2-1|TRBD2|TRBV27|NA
TGTGCCAGCATGTCTAAAATCTTAGCGGGAGGGATACAATACAATGAGCAGTTCTTC
CASMSKILAGGIQYNEQFF
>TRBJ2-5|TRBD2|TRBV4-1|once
TGCGCCAGCAGCCAAGAACTACTGTCAGCGGGAAGGGACCAAGAGACCCAGTACTTC
CASSQELLSAGRDQETQYF
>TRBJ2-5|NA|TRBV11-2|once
TGTGCCAGCAGCTTAGCGGGCAGTTTACGTGTGGAGACCCAGTACTTC
CASSLAGSLRVETQYF
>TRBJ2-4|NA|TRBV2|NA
TGTGCCAGCGAGAGGCAGAAACTAGCCAAAAACATTCAGTACTTC
CASERQKLAKNIQYF
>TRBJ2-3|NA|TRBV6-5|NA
TGTGCCAGCACCGAGTCGGGGTCAGATACGCAGTATTTT
CASTESGSDTQYF
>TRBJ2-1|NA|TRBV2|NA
TGTGCCAGCAGTTCGATGGGCAATGAGCAGTTCTTC
CASSSMGNEQFF
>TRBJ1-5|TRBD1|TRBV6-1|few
TGTGCCAGCAGTGAATTATACAGGGGGCGGAATCAGCCCCAGCATTTT
CASSELYRGRNQPQHF
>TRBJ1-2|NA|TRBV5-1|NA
TGCGCCAGCAGCTTGGGACCTGAGGGGAATGGCTACACCTTC
CASSLGPEGNGYTF
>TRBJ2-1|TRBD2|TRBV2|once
TGTGCCAGCAGTGGGCTAGCGGGGGGTATCAATGAGCAGTTCTTC
CASSGLAGGINEQFF
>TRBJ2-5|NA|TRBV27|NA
TGTGCCAGCAGTTTGACCGGGGACCTCCAAGAGACCCAGTACTTC
CASSLTGDLQETQYF
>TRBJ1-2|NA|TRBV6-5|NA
TGTGCCAGCAGTTACACTCTCCTCTATGGCTACACCTTC
CASSYTLLYGYTF
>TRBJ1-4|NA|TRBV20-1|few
TGCAGTGCTAGAGGTGAAAAACTGTTTTTT
CSARGEKLFF
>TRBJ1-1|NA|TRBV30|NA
TGTGCCATGGACAGAAAGAACACTGAAGCTTTCTTT
CAMDRKNTEAFF
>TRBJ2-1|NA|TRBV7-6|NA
TGTGCCAGCAGCTTACCCAGGACCGGCTACAATGAGCAGTTCTTC
CASSLPRTGYNEQFF
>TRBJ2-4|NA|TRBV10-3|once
TGTGCCATCAGTGAAAGTCCCCAGGGCATTCAGTACTTC
CAISESPQGIQYF
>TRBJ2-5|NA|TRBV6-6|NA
TGTGCCAGCCTCAGGGGCCTCAGAGAGACCCAGTACTTC
CASLRGLRETQYF
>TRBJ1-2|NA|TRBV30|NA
TGTGCCTGGAGTGGAGGGGTATACGGAGGCTACACCTTC
CAWSGGVYGGYTF
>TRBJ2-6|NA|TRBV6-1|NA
TGTGCCAGCACCAGACACCGTCCGGGGGCCAACGTCCTGACTTTC
CASTRHRPGANVLTF
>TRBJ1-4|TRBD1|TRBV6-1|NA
TGTGCCAGCAGGAAACGACAGGGCACTAATGAAAAACTGTTTTTT
CASRKRQGTNEKLFF
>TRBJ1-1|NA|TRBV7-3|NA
TGTGCCAGCAAGGAGACAGGATTGAACACTGAAGCTTTCTTT
CASKETGLNTEAFF
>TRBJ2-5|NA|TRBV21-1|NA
TGTGCCAGCAGCCTCCCCCCCGGCAAACAAGAGACCCAGTACTTC
CASSLPPGKQETQYF
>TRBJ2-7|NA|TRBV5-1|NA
TGCGCCAGCGCGCCTCGGGACCCCGGCTACGAGCAGTACTTC
CASAPRDPGYEQYF
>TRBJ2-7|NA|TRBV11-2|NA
TGTGCCAGCAGCCTATACCTGGGGGGGGCCGCCGGCGAGCAGTACTTC
CASSLYLGGAAGEQYF
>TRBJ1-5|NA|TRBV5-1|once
TGCGCCAGCAGCTTGGAAGGCAGCAAAAATCAGCCCCAGCATTTT
CASSLEGSKNQPQHF
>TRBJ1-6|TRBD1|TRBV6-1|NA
TGTGCCAGTGTGACAGGGCCGAATTCACCCCTCCACTTT
CASVTGPNSPLHF
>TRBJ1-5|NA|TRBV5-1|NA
TGCGCCAGCAGCACCCGCTCAGGCCAGCCCCAGCATTTT
CASSTRSGQPQHF
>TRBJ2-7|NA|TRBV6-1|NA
TGTGCCAGCAGCGCCTCCCCAGGGGTGGACGAGCAGTACTTC
CASSASPGVDEQYF
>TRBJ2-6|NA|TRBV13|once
TGTGCCAGCAGCTTAGGACTGATCTCTGGGGCCAACGTCCTGACTTTC
CASSLGLISGANVLTF
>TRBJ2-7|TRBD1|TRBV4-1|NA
TGCGCCAGCAGCCAAACTACGGGACAGGTCCTCGAGCAGTACTTC
CASSQTTGQVLEQYF
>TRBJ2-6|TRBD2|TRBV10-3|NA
TGTGCCATCAAGGGGACTAGCGGGGCTGGGGCCAACGTCCTGACTTTC
CAIKGTSGAGANVLTF
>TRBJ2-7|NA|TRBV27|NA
TGTGCCAGCAGTTTGTCGGGACTCCGGTCCTACGAGCAGTACTTC
CASSLSGLRSYEQYF
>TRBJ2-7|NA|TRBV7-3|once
TGTGCCAGCAGCATTACGTCAGGGTCGCACGAGCAGTACTTC
CASSITSGSHEQYF
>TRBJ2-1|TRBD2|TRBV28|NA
TGTGCCAGCAGGGTGGGGACTAGCGGTACCTACAATGAGCAGTTCTTC
CASRVGTSGTYNEQFF
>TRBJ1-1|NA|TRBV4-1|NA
TGCGCCAGCAGCCAAGATGGGGGACGACGAAGGACAGTGAACACTGAAGCTTTCTTT
CASSQDGGRRRTVNTEAFF
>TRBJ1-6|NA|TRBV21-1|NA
TGTGCCAGCAGCGATCCGGGACCGAACGATTCACCCCTCCACTTT
CASSDPGPNDSPLHF
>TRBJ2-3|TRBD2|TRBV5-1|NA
TGCGCCAGCAGCTTGGATCTAGCGGGAGTAGCAGATACGCAGTATTTT
CASSLDLAGVADTQYF
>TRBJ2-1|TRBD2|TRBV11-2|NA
TGTGCCAGCAGCTGGCTAGCGGGAGAGAATGAGCAGTTCTTC
CASSWLAGENEQFF
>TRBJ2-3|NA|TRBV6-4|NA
TGTGCCAGCAGTGACTCCCCCTCGGGTACGCAGTATTTT
CASSDSPSGTQYF
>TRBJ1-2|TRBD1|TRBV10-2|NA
TGCGCCAGCAGTGAATTTTTGGACAGGGAAGGATTTGGGGGCTACACCTTC
CASSEFLDREGFGGYTF
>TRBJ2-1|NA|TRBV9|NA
TGTGCCAGCAGCTCAAGTGGGCAGGGGGGCAATGAGCAGTTCTTC
CASSSSGQGGNEQFF
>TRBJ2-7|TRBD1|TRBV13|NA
TGTGCCAGCAGCAGACAGGGGACGCACGAGCAGTACTTC
CASSRQGTHEQYF
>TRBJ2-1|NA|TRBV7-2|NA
TGTGCCAGCAGCTTAGTAAGGCGAGGGGTCGATGAGCAGTTCTTC
CASSLVRRGVDEQFF
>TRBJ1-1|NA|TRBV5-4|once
TGTGCCAGCAGAGCGGGCCCTTCCCCGGGACAGAACACTGAAGCTTTCTTT
CASRAGPSPGQNTEAFF
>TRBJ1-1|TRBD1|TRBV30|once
TGTGCCCTCGGACGGGGGGCCGAAACAGGACAGGGAAGGGGAGAAGCTTTCTTT
CALGRGAETGQGRGEAFF